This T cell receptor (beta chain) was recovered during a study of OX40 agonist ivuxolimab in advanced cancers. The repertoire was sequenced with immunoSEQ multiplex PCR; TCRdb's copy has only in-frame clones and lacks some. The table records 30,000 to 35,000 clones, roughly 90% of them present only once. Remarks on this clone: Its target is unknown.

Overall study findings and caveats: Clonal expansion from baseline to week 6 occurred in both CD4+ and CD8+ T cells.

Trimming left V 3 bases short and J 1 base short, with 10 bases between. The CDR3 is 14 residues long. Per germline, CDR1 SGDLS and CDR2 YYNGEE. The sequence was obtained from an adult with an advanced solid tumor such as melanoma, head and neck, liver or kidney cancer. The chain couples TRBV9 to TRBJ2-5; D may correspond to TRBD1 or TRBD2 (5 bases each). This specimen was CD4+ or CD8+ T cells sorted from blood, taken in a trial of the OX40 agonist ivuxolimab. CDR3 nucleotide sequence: TGTGCCAGCAGCGAGAGGGGCAGCCAAGAGACCCAGTACTTC. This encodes CASSERGSQETQYF.